One sample yielded the 3 T cell receptor beta chains listed below, sequenced in a study of tissue T cells after allogeneic stem cell transplantation. Clones were read by immunoSEQ multiplex PCR, and TCRdb kept only the in-frame ones, dropping some. This repertoire shows around 660 clones, 45% found once; its top ten account for 30% to 35%. Material: duodenal tissue, obtained at autopsy. The origin of the receptors is a female patient aged 35-70 years with steroid-refractory graft-versus-host disease after an allogeneic stem cell transplant. Some T cells may originate from the graft donor.

The CDR3 DNA is TGTGCCAGCTCACCCCGACAGGCTGGGGCCTACGAGCAGTACTTC. Its translation: CASSPRQAGAYEQYF. This sequence joins TRBV18 and TRBJ2-7; D is perhaps TRBD1 (6 bases). CDR3 length: 15 residues. Trimming removed 3 bases at V and 2 bases at J, with 14 bases between. Germline V gene lookup returns CDR1 KGHSH and CDR2 LQKENI.

This chain connects TRBV6-5 to TRBJ2-3; the D gene is possibly TRBD1 (5 bases). Per germline, CDR1 MNHEY and CDR2 SVGAGI. CDR3 length equals 14 residues. Trimming took off 7 bases at V and 8 bases at J, with 19 bases between the two ends. The DNA of the CDR3 is TGTGCCAGCACAGGACAAGGCCGAGGTGGTACGCAGTATTTT. Protein product: CASTGQGRGGTQYF.

This clone was observed a handful of times. CDR3 region: CASSKAGPGGETQYF. As DNA, the CDR3 is TGTGCCAGCAGCAAAGCGGGTCCTGGGGGAGAGACCCAGTACTTC. This chain joins TRBV21-1 and TRBJ2-5. TRBV21-1 is termed a pseudogene. The CDR3 is 15 residues long.